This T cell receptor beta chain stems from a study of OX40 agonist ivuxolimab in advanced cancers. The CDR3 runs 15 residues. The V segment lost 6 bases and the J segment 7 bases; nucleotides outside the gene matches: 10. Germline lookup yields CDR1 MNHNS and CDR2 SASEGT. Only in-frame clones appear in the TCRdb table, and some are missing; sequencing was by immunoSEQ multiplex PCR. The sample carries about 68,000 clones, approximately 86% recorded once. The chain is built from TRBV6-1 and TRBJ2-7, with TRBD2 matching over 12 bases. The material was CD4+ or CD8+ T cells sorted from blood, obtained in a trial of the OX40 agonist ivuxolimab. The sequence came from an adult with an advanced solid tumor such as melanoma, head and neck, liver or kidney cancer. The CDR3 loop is CASRTRTSGALEQYF. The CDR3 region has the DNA TGTGCCAGCAGGACAAGGACTAGCGGGGCCCTGGAGCAGTACTTC.